This TCR beta chain emerged from a study of glioma-infiltrating T cells. Study-wide results and limits: Gliomas, especially low-grade, showed above-expected tissue-blood divergence; non-neoplastic patients showed below. Tissue and blood shared very few CDR3 sequences.

Amplification of TCR alpha and beta CDR3 regions from RNA used iRepertoire nested multiplex PCR. Input was roughly 100-450 ng of tissue mRNA or PBMC total RNA. In TCRdb, the multiplex PCR reads were re-called with MiXCR into one record per CDR3 protein. Here the sample spans around 140,000 distinct CDR3 sequences, 35% to 50% being singletons. This clonotype was seen a few times. What it recognizes is unknown. CDR3 length: 12 amino acids. With 5 bases removed from V and 8 bases from J, the gap between germline ends came to 12 bases. Germline V gives CDR1 MNHNS, CDR2 SASEGT. Sequencing was performed on glioma tissue, nonneoplastic brain tissue, or PBMCs (not recorded which). The receptor's source is a human donor with low-grade glioma or glioblastoma, undergoing nonglioma brain surgery, or in good health (not recorded which). The chain joins TRBV6-1 to TRBJ1-2; D may be TRBD1 (6 bases). The CDR3 nucleotides read TGTGCCAGCAGTTCAGGACAGACGGGCTACACCTTC. This sequence encodes CASSSGQTGYTF.